The 12 T cell receptor beta chains below all came from one sample that was sequenced in a study of Ad26.COV2.S vaccination and SARS-CoV-2 variants. TCRdb's copy holds only in-frame clones and misses some; the assay was immunoSEQ multiplex PCR. The sample has fewer than 500,000 clones, approximately 92% seen once. The sample's treatment: 15 to 20 received Ad26.COV2.S at low or high dose, single or two shots; 5 received placebo; per-sample allocation not given. The samples were gathered on day 63 after the first injection of vaccine or placebo. The source was peripheral blood, collected in a trial of Ad26.COV2.S vaccine versus placebo. These receptors were taken from a person between 18 and 60 years old who received the Ad26.COV2.S COVID-19 vaccine or a placebo.

This chain uses TRBV4-3 with TRBJ1-2; 9 bases are a match to TRBD1. Unmatched junction bases numbered 10, after V lost 4 bases and J lost 7 bases. Germline assignment: CDR1 LGHNA and CDR2 YSLEER. The CDR3 has 15 amino acids. In DNA form, the CDR3 reads TGCGCCAGCAGCCTTGTACACAGGGGGCAGGGTGGCTACACCTTC. Translating gives CASSLVHRGQGGYTF.

The CDR3 spells CASSYPLGSPLHF. In DNA form, the CDR3 reads TGTGCCAGCAGTTACCCTCTAGGTTCACCCCTCCACTTT. The chain carries TRBV28 and TRBJ1-6; D unresolved. The CDR3 has 13 amino acids. V was clipped by 4 bases and J by 9 bases, with 10 bases between them. Germline V gene sequence: CDR1 MDHEN, CDR2 SYDVKM.

The rearrangement joins TRBV20-1 to TRBJ1-4, with D unclear. This CDR3 comprises 11 residues. V was trimmed by 5 bases and J by 4 bases, leaving 5 bases between them. Per the germline V gene, CDR1 is DFQATT and CDR2 is SNEGSKA (reference sequence). CDR3 sequence: CSALINEKLFF. The CDR3 DNA sequence: TGCAGTGCTCTCATTAATGAAAAACTGTTTTTT.

This clone occurred once. This chain uses TRBV3-1 (or the pseudogene TRBV3-2) with TRBJ1-1, with 8 positions matching TRBD1. The germline CDR1 and CDR2 sequences are LGHDT and YNNKEL (reference sequence). The CDR3 spans 24 residues. V was pared by 2 bases and J by 0 bases, with 29 bases of the junction left unmatched. The CDR3 loop reads CASSQTRDRLGVGSRPSLNTEAFF. CDR3 DNA sequence: TGTGCCAGCAGCCAAACCCGGGACAGGTTAGGGGTGGGATCCAGGCCGAGTTTGAACACTGAAGCTTTCTTT.

V gene TRBV4-1 combines with J gene TRBJ1-5; 7 bases line up with TRBD1. Germline V lookup: CDR1 MGHRA, CDR2 YSYEKL. CDR3 length: 16 residues. Trimming at V came to 1 base and at J to 6 bases, leaving 9 bases not matched to a gene. CDR3 nucleotides: TGCGCCAGCAGCCAAGGACAGGGAGCGAGCGCTCAGCCCCAGCATTTT. Amino acid sequence: CASSQGQGASAQPQHF.

The V and J genes are TRBV9 and TRBJ2-2, with 7 bases matching TRBD1. The CDR3 contains 14 residues. Germline CDR1 and CDR2: SGDLS and YYNGEE. The V segment lost 6 bases and the J segment 1 base; nucleotides outside the gene matches: 3. CDR3 region: CASKGTVNTGELFF. CDR3 bases: TGTGCCAGCAAGGGGACAGTGAACACCGGGGAGCTGTTTTTT.

This chain connects TRBV14 to TRBJ2-3; no definite D call. The germline V and J ends were trimmed by 2 bases and 6 bases, with 9 bases remaining between them. Germline loops: CDR1 SGHDN, CDR2 FVKESK. The CDR3 contains 13 residues. DNA for the CDR3: TGTGCCAGCAGCCAACAGCCCACGGATACGCAGTATTTT. Protein sequence: CASSQQPTDTQYF.

The V and J genes are TRBV5-6 and TRBJ1-6; D ambiguous. CDR1 is SGHDT and CDR2 is YYEEEE in the germline V gene. Trimming left V 0 bases short and J 7 bases short, with 5 bases between. The CDR3 has 13 amino acids. The CDR3: CASSLVANSPLHF. In nucleotides, the CDR3 is TGTGCCAGCAGCTTGGTGGCCAATTCACCCCTCCACTTT.

On this clone: The junction differs from germline at one of its ends, possibly a read error. This sequence joins TRBV7-2 and TRBJ1-5, with D perhaps matching TRBD1 (5 bases). The CDR3 has 13 amino acids. The germline CDR1 and CDR2 sequences are SGHTA and FQGNSA. The CDR3 loop reads CASSLQGLQAQHF. CDR3 sequence (DNA): TGTGCCAGCAGCTTACAGGGACTTCAGGCCCAGCATTTT.

J is TRBJ1-2 and V is TRBV28, with a tentative D call TRBD1 (6 bases). The V gene lost 5 bases and the J gene lost 8 bases, with 12 bases spanning the gap. Germline V gene lookup returns CDR1 MDHEN and CDR2 SYDVKM. The CDR3 contains 12 residues. The CDR3, as DNA: TGTGCCAGCAGTACCGGGACATTCGGCTACACCTTC. It encodes CASSTGTFGYTF.

Worth noting for this clone: This sample includes further DNA sequences coding for the same CDR3. The rearrangement joins TRBV7-9 to TRBJ2-3; D gene unclear. CDR3 length: 11 residues. Trimming pared 8 bases from V and 6 bases from J, leaving 9 bases between. Germline CDR1 reads SEHNR; CDR2 reads FQNEAQ (reference sequence). DNA of the CDR3: TGTGCCAGCGGATCCACGGATACGCAGTATTTT. Encoded protein: CASGSTDTQYF. The full variable domain, in which reference TRBV7-9 and TRBJ2-3 provide the parts outside the CDR3, is DTGVSQNPRHKITKRGQNVTFRCDPISEHNRLYWYRQTLGQGPEFLTYFQNEAQLEKSRLLSDRFSAERPKGSFSTLEIQRTEQGDSAMYLCASGSTDTQYFGPGTRLTVL.

The chain couples TRBV6-5 to TRBJ2-7, with a weak D call TRBD1 (5 bases). The CDR3 length is 13 residues. Trimming stripped 10 bases from V and 0 bases from J, with 13 bases between. Germline CDR1 is MNHEY and CDR2 is SVGAGI. CDR3 DNA: TGTGCCATTCCAGGGTCCGACTCCTACGAGCAGTACTTC. Protein: CAIPGSDSYEQYF.